Presented here are 14 T cell receptor beta chains from one specimen sequenced in a study of patients and donors after allogeneic stem cell transplantation. MiXCR, run by TCRdb on the RT-PCR reads, gives a single entry per CDR3 protein. The repertoire holds about 150,000 distinct CDR3 sequences, with 24% as singletons. Sequencing input: blood, either unsorted or a sorted T cell fraction (not recorded which). The receptors shown here come from a human donor who was either an allogeneic HSCT recipient or a stem cell or donor lymphocyte infusion donor (not recorded which). It is not recorded whose cells these are; they may come from a transplant donor.

This clonotype has ten or more counts. This sequence joins TRBV12-3 or TRBV12-4 and TRBJ2-3; TRBD2 matches at 11 bases. V trimming: 6 bases; J trimming: 1 base; junction bases outside the gene matches: 3. The CDR3 extends over 15 amino acids. CDR3: CASRLTSGGTDTQYF. As DNA, the CDR3 is TGTGCCAGCAGGTTGACTAGCGGGGGCACAGATACGCAGTATTTT.

This chain joins TRBV10-3 and TRBJ2-3; 9 nucleotides match TRBD1. Germline V CDR1 and CDR2: ENHRY, SYGVKD. The length of the CDR3 is 14 residues. The V and J ends lost 2 bases and 4 bases, in that order; junction bases with no gene match: 1. In nucleotides, the CDR3 is TGTGCCATCAGTGAGACAGGGGGCCCAGATACGCAGTATTTT. This codes for CAISETGGPDTQYF.

This clonotype showed up just a few times. This CDR3 is missing its conserved last phenylalanine or tryptophan, likely due to a read error. The limits of the CDR3 on the DNA are not certain, so only TCRdb's listed CDR3 is given. The rearrangement joins TRBV27 to TRBJ1-6. The CDR3 has 9 residues if both end residues are counted. The germline CDR1 and CDR2 sequences are MNHEY and SMNVEV (reference sequence). CDR3 amino acids: CASSPRPAR.

This chain connects TRBV5-1 to TRBJ1-5; 9 bases are shared with TRBD1. The V gene end was trimmed by 4 bases and the J gene end by 4 bases; junction bases not matched to a gene: 3. The germline gives CDR1 SGHRS, CDR2 YFSETQ. The CDR3 has 14 residues. CDR3 sequence reads: CASSVGQGNQPQHF. The CDR3 DNA follows: TGCGCCAGCAGCGTGGGACAGGGTAATCAGCCCCAGCATTTT.

The chain combines TRBV6-4 with TRBJ1-1; 8 nucleotides match TRBD1. The V gene's germline CDR1 is MRHNA and CDR2 SNTAGT. The junction had 7 bases not matched to a gene; V was cut back by 5 bases and J by 2 bases. The CDR3 runs 15 residues. In DNA form, the CDR3 reads TGTGCCAGCAGTCCTCGGACAGGGTCCAACACTGAAGCTTTCTTT. Its protein is CASSPRTGSNTEAFF.

This clonotype was found a few times. The J gene is TRBJ1-3, the V gene TRBV20-1; D uncertain. This CDR3 is 12 amino acids long. V shed 5 bases and J shed 0 bases, with 5 bases lying between them. Germline V lookup: CDR1 DFQATT, CDR2 SNEGSKA (reference sequence). The CDR3 nucleotides are TGCAGTGCTCGCGGCTCTGGAAACACCATATATTTT. Protein product: CSARGSGNTIYF.

The chain uses TRBV4-1 and TRBJ1-1; 11 nucleotides agree with TRBD1. The CDR3 covers 15 residues. Germline V gene sequence: CDR1 MGHRA, CDR2 YSYEKL. The V gene end was trimmed by 0 bases and the J gene end by 9 bases; junction bases not matched to a gene: 6. CDR3 sequence: CASSQDQGQGGKAFF. The CDR3 DNA follows: TGCGCCAGCAGCCAAGACCAGGGACAGGGGGGAAAAGCTTTCTTT.

The genes are TRBV5-1 and TRBJ1-1; D perhaps matches TRBD1 (5 bases). The germline V gene has CDR1 SGHRS and CDR2 YFSETQ. The CDR3 extends over 17 amino acids. V lost 0 bases to trimming and J lost 4 bases, with 19 bases between them. CDR3: CASSLGSTRGGGTEAFF. The CDR3 DNA sequence: TGCGCCAGCAGCTTGGGATCGACAAGGGGTGGGGGCACTGAAGCTTTCTTT.

The gene calls are TRBV5-1 and TRBJ1-2; the D is unclear. There are 14 residues in the CDR3. V shed 5 bases and J shed 3 bases, with 14 bases lying between them. Germline CDR1 and CDR2: SGHRS and YFSETQ. The DNA of the CDR3 is TGCGCCAGCAGGAGATTGACCGTGTACTATGGCTACACCTTC. Translating gives CASRRLTVYYGYTF.

The V gene is TRBV7-2, the J gene TRBJ2-4, with a tentative D call TRBD1 (6 bases). CDR3 length: 16 residues. In germline, CDR1 is SGHTA, CDR2 FQGNSA. V lost 2 bases and J 3 bases, leaving 14 bases between the germline ends. CDR3 sequence: CASSLYPGQSKNIQYF. CDR3 nucleotide sequence: TGTGCCAGCAGCTTATATCCAGGACAGAGCAAAAACATTCAGTACTTC. Using reference TRBV7-2 and TRBJ2-4 for the parts outside the CDR3, the full variable domain is GAGVSQSPSNKVTEKGKDVELRCDPISGHTALYWYRQSLGQGLEFLIYFQGNSAPDKSGLPSDRFSAERTGGSVSTLTIQRTQQEDSAVYLCASSLYPGQSKNIQYFGAGTRLSVL.

The J gene is TRBJ2-7, the V gene TRBV6-5, with TRBD1 identical over 11 bases. The CDR3 is 15 residues long. The V segment lost 4 bases and the J segment 4 bases; nucleotides outside the gene matches: 6. Germline assignment: CDR1 MNHEY and CDR2 SVGAGI. CDR3 region: CASSSSGQGVYEQYF. CDR3 in DNA: TGTGCCAGCAGTTCCTCGGGACAGGGGGTATACGAGCAGTACTTC.

This chain connects TRBV5-1 to TRBJ1-4, with 8 bases fitting TRBD1. V dropped 0 bases and J dropped 8; count of bases not matched to a gene: 15. From germline, CDR1 is SGHRS and CDR2 YFSETQ. This CDR3 has 18 residues. CDR3 nucleotides: TGCGCCAGCAGCTTGGTCTGGGGCGGGACAGGTTTTGCGGAAAAACTGTTTTTT. It specifies CASSLVWGGTGFAEKLFF.

Here the CDR3 reads CASSERRGAYNEQFF. The CDR3 nucleotides are TGTGCCAGCAGTGAAAGGCGGGGGGCGTACAATGAGCAGTTCTTC. The V call is TRBV2, the J call TRBJ2-1, with TRBD2 matching 8 bases. The CDR3 sequence is 15 residues long. Germline CDR1 is SNHLY and CDR2 is FYNNEI. J was trimmed by 4 bases and V by 2 bases; bases with no gene match: 4. The full variable domain, its missing parts supplied by reference TRBV2 and TRBJ2-1, is EPEVTQTPSHQVTQMGQEVILRCVPISNHLYFYWYRQILGQKVEFLVSFYNNEISEKSEIFDDQFSVERPDGSNFTLKIRSTKLEDSAMYFCASSERRGAYNEQFFGPGTRLTVL.

This chain links TRBV14 with TRBJ1-1; D unclear. Germline CDR1 and CDR2: SGHDN and FVKESK. V lost 3 bases, J lost 10 bases, and 12 bases lay in between. The CDR3 sequence is 12 residues long. The CDR3: CASSQMGWGAFF. The CDR3 DNA reads as TGTGCCAGCAGCCAGATGGGATGGGGAGCTTTCTTT.